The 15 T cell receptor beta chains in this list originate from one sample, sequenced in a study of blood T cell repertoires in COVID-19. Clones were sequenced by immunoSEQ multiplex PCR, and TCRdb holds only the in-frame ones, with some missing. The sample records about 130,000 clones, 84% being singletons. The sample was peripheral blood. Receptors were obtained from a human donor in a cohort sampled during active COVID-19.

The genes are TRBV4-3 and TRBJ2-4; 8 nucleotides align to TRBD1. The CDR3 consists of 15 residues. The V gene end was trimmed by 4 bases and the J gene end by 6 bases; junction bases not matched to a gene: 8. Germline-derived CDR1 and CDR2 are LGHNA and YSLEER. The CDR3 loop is CASSRDRFGGNIQYF. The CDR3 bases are TGCGCCAGCAGCCGGGACAGGTTTGGGGGAAACATTCAGTACTTC.

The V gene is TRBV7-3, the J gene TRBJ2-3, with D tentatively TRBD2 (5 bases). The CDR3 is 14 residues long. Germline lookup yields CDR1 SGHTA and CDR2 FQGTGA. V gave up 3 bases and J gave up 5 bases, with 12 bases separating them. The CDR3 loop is CASSLGVAEDTQYF. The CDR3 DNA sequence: TGTGCCAGCAGCTTGGGAGTAGCAGAAGATACGCAGTATTTT.

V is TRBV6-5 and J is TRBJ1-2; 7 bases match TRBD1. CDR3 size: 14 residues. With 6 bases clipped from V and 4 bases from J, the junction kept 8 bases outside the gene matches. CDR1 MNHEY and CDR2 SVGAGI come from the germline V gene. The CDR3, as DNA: TGTGCCAGCAGAGACAGGGATCGAGGCTATGGCTACACCTTC. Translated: CASRDRDRGYGYTF.

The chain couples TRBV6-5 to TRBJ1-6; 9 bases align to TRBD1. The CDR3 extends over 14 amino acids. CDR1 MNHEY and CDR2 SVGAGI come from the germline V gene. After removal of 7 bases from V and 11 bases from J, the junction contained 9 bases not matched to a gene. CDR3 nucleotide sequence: TGTGCCAGCAACCCGGACAGGGGAAATCCACCCCTCCACTTT. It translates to CASNPDRGNPPLHF.

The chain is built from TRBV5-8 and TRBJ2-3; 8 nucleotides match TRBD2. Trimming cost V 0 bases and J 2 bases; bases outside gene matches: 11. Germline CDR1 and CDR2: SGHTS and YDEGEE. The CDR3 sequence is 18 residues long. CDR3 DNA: TGTGCCAGCAGCTTGGGGTTTTCCGAGCGGGGGCACACAGATACGCAGTATTTT. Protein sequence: CASSLGFSERGHTDTQYF.

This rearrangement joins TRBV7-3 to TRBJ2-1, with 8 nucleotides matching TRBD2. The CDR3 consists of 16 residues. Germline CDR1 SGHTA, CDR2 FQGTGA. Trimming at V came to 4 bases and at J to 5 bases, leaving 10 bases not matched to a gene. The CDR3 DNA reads TGTGCCAGCAGCTCCCGTATCAGCGGGAGTGACAATGAGCAGTTCTTC. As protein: CASSSRISGSDNEQFF.

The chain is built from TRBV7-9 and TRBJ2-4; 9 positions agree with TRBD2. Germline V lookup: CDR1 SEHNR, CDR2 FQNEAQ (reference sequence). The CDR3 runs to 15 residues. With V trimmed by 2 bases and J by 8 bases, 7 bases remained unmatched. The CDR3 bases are TGTGCCAGCAGCTTAAGCGGGGGGCCCCTGGACATTCAGTACTTC. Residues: CASSLSGGPLDIQYF.

The CDR3 nucleotides read TGTGCCAGCAGCTTAAATTTCGGGGGGCGCAGGTCGGAGACCCAGTACTTC. Translating gives CASSLNFGGRRSETQYF. The rearrangement links TRBV7-6 to TRBJ2-5; D is perhaps TRBD2 (7 bases). Germline-derived CDR1 and CDR2 are SGHVS and FNYEAQ. CDR3 length equals 17 residues. Deletions cut 2 bases from V and 5 bases from J, with 21 bases between.

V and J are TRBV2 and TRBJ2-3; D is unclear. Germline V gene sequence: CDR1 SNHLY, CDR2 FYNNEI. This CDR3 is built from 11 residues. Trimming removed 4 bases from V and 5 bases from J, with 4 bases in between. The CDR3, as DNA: TGTGCCAGCAGTGTATTAGATACGCAGTATTTT. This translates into CASSVLDTQYF.

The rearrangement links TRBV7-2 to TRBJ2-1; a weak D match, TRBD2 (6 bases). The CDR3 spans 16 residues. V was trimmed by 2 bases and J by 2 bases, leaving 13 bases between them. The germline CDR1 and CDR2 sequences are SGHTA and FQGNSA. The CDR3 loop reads CASSLPLLAPYNEQFF. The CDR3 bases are TGTGCCAGCAGCTTACCGTTGCTAGCGCCCTACAATGAGCAGTTCTTC. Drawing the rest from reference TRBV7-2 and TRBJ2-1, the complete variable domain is GAGVSQSPSNKVTEKGKDVELRCDPISGHTALYWYRQSLGQGLEFLIYFQGNSAPDKSGLPSDRFSAERTGGSVSTLTIQRTQQEDSAVYLCASSLPLLAPYNEQFFGPGTRLTVL.

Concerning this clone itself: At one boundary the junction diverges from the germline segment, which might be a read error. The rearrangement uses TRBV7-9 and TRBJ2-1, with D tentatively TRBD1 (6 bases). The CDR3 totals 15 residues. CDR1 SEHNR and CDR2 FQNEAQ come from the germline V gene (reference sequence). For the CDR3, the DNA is TGTGCCAGCAGCTTAAGAGGTGCAGGGGCGAATGGGCAGTTCTTC. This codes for CASSLRGAGANGQFF.

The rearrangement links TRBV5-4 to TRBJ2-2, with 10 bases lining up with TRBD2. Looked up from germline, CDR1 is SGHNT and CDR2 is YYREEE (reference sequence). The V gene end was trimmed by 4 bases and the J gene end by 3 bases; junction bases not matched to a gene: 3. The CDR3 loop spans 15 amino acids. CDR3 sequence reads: CASSPSGGDTGELFF. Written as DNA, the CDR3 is TGTGCCAGCAGCCCTAGCGGGGGTGACACCGGGGAGCTGTTTTTT.

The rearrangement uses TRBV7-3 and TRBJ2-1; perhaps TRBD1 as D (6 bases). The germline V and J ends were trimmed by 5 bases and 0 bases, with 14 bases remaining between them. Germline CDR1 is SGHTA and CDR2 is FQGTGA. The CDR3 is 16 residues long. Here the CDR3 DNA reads TGTGCCAGCAGCCCGGACAGCCTTGTCTCCTACAATGAGCAGTTCTTC. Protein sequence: CASSPDSLVSYNEQFF.

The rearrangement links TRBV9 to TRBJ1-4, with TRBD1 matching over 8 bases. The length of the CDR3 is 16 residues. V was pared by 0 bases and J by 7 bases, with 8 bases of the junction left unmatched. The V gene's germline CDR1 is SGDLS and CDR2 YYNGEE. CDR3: CASSVGQGARGEKLFF. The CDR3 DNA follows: TGTGCCAGCAGCGTAGGTCAGGGGGCGCGTGGTGAAAAACTGTTTTTT. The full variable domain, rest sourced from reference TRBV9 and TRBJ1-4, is DSGVTQTPKHLITATGQRVTLRCSPRSGDLSVYWYQQSLDQGLQFLIQYYNGEERAKGNILERFSAQQFPDLHSELNLSSLELGDSALYFCASSVGQGARGEKLFFGSGTQLSVL.

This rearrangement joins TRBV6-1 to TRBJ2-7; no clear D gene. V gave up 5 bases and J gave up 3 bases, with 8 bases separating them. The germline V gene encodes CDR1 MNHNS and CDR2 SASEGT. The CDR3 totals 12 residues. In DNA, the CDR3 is TGTGCCAGCAGTCCGCGGCTCTACGAGCAGTACTTC. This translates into CASSPRLYEQYF.